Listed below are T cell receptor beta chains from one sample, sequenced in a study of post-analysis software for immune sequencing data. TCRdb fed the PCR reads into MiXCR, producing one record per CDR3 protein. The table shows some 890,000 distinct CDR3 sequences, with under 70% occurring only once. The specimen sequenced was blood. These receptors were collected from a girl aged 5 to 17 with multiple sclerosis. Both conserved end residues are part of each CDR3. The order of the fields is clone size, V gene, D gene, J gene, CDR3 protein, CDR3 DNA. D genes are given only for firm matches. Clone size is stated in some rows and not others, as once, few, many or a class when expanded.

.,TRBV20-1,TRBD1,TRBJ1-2,CSARGVTGGALRGYTF,TGCAGTGCTAGAGGGGTCACAGGGGGCGCATTGCGTGGCTACACCTTC
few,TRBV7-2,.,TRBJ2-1,CASTPGSRGSYNEQFF,TGTGCCAGCACTCCAGGGTCCAGGGGCTCCTACAATGAGCAGTTCTTC
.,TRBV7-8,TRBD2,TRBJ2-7,CASSSSSGPTYEQYF,TGTGCCAGCAGCTCCAGTAGCGGGCCCACCTACGAGCAGTACTTC
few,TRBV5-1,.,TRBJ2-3,CASSSWGAPTDTQYF,TGCGCCAGCAGCTCCTGGGGGGCCCCCACAGATACGCAGTATTTT
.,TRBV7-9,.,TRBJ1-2,CASSLSPQHGYTF,TGTGCCAGCAGCTTATCTCCTCAGCACGGCTACACCTTC
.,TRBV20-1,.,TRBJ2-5,CSATTGQFQETQYF,TGCAGTGCTACGACCGGACAGTTCCAAGAGACCCAGTACTTC
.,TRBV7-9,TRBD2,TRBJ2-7,CASSLDGGSSDEQYF,TGCGCCAGCAGCTTAGATGGCGGGAGTTCTGACGAGCAGTACTTC
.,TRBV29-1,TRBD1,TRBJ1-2,CSVWGQADRVGGYTF,TGCAGCGTTTGGGGGCAAGCGGACAGGGTCGGAGGCTACACCTTC
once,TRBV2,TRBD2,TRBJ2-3,CASTGAGVASSTDTQYF,TGTGCCAGCACCGGGGCGGGAGTCGCATCTAGCACAGATACGCAGTATTTT
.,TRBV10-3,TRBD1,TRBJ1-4,CATRGANEKLFF,TGTGCCACCAGGGGGGCGAATGAAAAACTGTTTTTT
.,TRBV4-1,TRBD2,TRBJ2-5,CASSGLAGANKETQYF,TGCGCCAGCAGTGGATTAGCGGGGGCAAACAAAGAGACCCAGTACTTC
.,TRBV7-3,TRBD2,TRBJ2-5,CASSLTEASGGQYF,TGTGCCAGCAGCTTAACAGAGGCTAGCGGGGGCCAGTACTTC
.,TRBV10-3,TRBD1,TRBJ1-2,CATDGTGRNGGYTF,TGTGCCACCGACGGGACAGGGAGGAACGGGGGCTACACCTTC
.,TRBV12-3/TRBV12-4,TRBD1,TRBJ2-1,CASSYRGGGYNEQFF,TGTGCCAGCAGCTACCGAGGGGGCGGCTACAATGAGCAGTTCTTC
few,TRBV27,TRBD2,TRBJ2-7,CASSQLAGAWEQYF,TGTGCCAGCAGTCAACTAGCGGGAGCCTGGGAGCAGTACTTC
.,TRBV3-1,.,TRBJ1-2,CASSQDWQGGYTF,TGTGCCAGCAGCCAAGATTGGCAAGGTGGCTACACCTTC
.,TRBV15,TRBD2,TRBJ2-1,CATSRDVGGSQQFF,TGTGCCACCAGCAGAGATGTTGGCGGGAGTCAGCAGTTCTTC